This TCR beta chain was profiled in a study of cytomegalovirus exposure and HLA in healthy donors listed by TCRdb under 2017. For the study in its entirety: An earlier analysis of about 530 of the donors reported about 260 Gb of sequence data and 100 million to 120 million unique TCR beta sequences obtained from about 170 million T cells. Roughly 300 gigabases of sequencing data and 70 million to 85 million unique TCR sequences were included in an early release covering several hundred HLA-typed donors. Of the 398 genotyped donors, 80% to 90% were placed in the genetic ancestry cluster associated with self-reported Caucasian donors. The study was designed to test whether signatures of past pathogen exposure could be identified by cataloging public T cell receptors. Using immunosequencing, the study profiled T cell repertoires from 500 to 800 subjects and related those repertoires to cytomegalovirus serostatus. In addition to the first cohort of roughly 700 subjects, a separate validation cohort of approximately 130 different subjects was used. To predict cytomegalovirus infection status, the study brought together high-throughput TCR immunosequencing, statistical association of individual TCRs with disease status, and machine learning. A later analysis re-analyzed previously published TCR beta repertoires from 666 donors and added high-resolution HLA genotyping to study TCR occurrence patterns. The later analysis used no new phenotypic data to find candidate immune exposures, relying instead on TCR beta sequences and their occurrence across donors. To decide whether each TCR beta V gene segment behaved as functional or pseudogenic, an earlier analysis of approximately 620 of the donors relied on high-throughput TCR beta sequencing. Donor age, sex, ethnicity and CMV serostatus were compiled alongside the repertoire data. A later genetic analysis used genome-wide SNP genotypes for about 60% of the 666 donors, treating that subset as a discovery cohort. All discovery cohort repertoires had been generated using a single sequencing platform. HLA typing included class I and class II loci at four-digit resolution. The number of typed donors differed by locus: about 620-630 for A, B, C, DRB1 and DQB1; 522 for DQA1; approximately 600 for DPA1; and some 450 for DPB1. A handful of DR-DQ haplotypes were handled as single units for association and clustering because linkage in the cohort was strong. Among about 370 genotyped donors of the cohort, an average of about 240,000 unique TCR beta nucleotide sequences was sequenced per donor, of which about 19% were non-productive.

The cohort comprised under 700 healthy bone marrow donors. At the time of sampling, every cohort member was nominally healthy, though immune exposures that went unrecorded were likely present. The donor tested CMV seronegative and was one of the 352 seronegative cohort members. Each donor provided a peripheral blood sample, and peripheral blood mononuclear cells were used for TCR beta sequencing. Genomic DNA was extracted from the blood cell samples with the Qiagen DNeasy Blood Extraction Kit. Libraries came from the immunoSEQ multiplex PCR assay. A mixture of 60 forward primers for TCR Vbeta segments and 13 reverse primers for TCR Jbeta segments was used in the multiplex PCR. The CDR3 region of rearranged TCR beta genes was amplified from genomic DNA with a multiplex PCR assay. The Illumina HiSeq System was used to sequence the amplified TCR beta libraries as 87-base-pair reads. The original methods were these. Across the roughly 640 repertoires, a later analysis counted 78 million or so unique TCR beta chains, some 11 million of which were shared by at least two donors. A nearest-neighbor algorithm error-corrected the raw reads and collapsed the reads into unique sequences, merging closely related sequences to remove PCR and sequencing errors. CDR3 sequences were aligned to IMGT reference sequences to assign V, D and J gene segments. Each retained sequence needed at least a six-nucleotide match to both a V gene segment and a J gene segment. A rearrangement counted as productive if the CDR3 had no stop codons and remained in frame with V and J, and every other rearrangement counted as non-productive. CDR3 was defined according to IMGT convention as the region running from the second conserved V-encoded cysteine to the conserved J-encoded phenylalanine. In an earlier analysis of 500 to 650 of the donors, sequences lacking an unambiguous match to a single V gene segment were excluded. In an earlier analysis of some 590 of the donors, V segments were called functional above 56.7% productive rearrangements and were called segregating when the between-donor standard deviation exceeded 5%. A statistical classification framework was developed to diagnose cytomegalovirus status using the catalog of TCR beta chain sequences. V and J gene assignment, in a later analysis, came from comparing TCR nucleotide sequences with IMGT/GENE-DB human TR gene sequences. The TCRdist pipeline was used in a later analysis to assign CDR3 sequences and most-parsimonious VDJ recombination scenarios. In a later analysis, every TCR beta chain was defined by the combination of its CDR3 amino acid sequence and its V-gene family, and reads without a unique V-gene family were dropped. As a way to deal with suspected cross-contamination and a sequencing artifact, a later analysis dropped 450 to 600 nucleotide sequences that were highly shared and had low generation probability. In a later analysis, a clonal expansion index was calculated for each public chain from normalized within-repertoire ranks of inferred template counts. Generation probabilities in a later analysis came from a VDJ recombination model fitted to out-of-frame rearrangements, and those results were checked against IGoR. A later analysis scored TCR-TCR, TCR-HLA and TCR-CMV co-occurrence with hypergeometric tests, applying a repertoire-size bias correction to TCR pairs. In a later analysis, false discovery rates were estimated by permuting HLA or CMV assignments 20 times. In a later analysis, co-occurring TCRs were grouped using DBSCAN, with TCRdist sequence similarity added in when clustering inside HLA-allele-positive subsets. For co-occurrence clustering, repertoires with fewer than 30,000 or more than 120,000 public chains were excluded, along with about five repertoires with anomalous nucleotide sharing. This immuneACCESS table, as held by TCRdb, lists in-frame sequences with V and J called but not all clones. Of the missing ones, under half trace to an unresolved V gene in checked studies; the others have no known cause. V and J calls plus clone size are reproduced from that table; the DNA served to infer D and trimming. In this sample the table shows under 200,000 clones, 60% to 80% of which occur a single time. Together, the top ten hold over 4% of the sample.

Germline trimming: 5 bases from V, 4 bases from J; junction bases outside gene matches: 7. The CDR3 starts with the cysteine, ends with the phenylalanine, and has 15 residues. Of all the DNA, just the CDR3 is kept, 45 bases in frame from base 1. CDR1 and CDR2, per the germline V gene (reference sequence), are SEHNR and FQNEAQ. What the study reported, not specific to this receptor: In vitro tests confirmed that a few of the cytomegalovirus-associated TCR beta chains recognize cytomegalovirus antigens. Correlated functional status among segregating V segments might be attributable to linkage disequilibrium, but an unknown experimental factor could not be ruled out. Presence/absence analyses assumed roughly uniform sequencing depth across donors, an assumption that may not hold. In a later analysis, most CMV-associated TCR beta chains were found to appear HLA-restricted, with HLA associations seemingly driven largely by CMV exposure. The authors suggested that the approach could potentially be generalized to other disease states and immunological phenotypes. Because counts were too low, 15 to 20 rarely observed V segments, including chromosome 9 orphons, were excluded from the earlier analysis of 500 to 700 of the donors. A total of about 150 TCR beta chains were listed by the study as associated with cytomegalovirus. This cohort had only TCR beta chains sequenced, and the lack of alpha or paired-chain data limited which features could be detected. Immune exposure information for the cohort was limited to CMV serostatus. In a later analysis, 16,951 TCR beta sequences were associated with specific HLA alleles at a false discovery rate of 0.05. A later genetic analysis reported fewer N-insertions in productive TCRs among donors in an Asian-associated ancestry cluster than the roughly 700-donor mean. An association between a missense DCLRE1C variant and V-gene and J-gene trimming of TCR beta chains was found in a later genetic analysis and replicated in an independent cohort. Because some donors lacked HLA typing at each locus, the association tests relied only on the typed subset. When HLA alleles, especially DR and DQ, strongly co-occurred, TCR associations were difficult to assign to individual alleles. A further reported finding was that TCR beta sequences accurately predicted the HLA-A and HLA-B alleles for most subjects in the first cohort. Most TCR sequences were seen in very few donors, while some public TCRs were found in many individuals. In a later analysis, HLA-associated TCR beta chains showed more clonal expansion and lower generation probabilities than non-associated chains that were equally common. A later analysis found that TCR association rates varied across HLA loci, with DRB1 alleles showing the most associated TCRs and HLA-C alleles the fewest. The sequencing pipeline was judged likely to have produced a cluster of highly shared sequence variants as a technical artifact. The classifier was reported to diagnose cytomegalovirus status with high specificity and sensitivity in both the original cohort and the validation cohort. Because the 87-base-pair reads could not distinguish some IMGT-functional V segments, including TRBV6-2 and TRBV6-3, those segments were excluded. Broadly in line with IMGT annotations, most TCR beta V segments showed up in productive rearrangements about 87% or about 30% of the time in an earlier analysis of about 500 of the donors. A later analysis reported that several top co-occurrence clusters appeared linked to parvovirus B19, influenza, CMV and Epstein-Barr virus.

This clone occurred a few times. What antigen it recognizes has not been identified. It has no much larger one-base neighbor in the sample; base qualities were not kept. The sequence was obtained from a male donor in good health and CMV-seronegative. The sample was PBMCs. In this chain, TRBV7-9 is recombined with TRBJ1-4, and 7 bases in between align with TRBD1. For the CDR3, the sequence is CASSRQTGYNEKLFF. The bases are TGTGCCAGCAGCCGGCAGACAGGGTATAATGAAAAACTGTTTTTT.